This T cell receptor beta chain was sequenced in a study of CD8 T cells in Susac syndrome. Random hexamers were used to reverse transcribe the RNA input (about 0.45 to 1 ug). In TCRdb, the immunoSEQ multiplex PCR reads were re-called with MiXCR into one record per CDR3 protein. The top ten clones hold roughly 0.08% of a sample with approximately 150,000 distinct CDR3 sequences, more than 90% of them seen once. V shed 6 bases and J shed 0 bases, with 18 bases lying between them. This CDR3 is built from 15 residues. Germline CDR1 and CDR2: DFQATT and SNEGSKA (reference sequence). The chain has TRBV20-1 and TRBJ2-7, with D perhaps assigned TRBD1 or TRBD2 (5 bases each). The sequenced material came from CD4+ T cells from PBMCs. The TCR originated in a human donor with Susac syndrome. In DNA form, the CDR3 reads TGCAGTGCCGGACCCACAGGTGGGAGCTCCTACGAGCAGTACTTC. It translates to CSAGPTGGSSYEQYF.